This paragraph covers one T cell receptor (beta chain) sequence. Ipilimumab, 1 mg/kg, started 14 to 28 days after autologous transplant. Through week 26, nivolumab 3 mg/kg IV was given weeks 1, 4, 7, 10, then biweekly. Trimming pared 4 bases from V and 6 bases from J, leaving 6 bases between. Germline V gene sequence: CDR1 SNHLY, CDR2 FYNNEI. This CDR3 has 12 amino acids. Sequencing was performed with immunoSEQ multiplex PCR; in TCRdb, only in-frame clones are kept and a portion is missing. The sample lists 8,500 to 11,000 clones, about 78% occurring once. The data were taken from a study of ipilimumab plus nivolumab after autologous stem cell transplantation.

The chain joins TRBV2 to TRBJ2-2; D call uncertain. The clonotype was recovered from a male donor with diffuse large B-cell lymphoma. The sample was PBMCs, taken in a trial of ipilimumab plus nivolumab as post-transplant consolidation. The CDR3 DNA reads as TGTGCCAGCAGTGTTAGGCCCGGGGAGCTGTTTTTT. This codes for CASSVRPGELFF. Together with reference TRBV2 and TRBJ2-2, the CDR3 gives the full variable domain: EPEVTQTPSHQVTQMGQEVILRCVPISNHLYFYWYRQILGQKVEFLVSFYNNEISEKSEIFDDQFSVERPDGSNFTLKIRSTKLEDSAMYFCASSVRPGELFFGEGSRLTVL.